Given below is one T cell receptor (beta chain) in context. This entry comes from a study of blood T cell repertoires in COVID-19. At the level of the study: The study drew acute and convalescent COVID-19 samples from the United States, Italy and Spain.

Trimming took 0 bases from V and 7 from J, leaving 11 bases between them. The CDR3 contains 13 residues. In germline, CDR1 is SGDLS, CDR2 YYNGEE. Assay used: immunoSEQ multiplex PCR; TCRdb lists only in-frame clones, some missing. The sample lists about 190,000 clones, roughly 73% seen once, with approximately 3% in the top ten. This sequence was found in a woman of 80 years or more with active or convalescent COVID-19. Sequenced material: peripheral blood. The rearrangement links TRBV9 to TRBJ2-7, with D perhaps TRBD1 (5 bases). CDR3 bases: TGTGCCAGCAGCGTAGTCCCGGCAGGGGAGCAGTACTTC. Translated: CASSVVPAGEQYF. Based on the CDR3 plus reference TRBV9 and TRBJ2-7, the full variable domain is DSGVTQTPKHLITATGQRVTLRCSPRSGDLSVYWYQQSLDQGLQFLIQYYNGEERAKGNILERFSAQQFPDLHSELNLSSLELGDSALYFCASSVVPAGEQYFGPGTRLTVT.